This T cell receptor beta chain was identified during a study of shared clonotypes between healthy human individuals. At the level of the study: Aged between 18 and 49, the donors were a couple of women and three men.

The CDR3 sequence is 15 residues long. CDR1 and CDR2 from the germline V gene are SGHRS and YFSETQ. V dropped 9 bases and J dropped 4; count of bases not matched to a gene: 10. Findings and limits, study-wide: Larger estimated richness was generally seen in naive subsets than in memory subsets.

About this clone: No antigen is known for it.

Sorted-subset replicate PCR reactions contained 150 to 200 ng DNA, corresponding to around 30,000 T cell genomes. The data were produced by immunoSEQ multiplex PCR, yet TCRdb's version contains in-frame clones alone and is incomplete. The sample holds approximately 640,000 clones, roughly 70% seen once. The origin of this receptor is a woman in her twenties or thirties in good health. Sequenced input: memory CD4+ T cells sorted from blood. The subset denotes: CD45RA-negative fraction. The gene calls are TRBV5-1 and TRBJ2-1; TRBD2 aligns across 10 bases. The CDR3 loop reads CATSLQLAGYNEQFF. As DNA, the CDR3 is TGCGCCACTAGCCTTCAACTAGCGGGATACAATGAGCAGTTCTTC.